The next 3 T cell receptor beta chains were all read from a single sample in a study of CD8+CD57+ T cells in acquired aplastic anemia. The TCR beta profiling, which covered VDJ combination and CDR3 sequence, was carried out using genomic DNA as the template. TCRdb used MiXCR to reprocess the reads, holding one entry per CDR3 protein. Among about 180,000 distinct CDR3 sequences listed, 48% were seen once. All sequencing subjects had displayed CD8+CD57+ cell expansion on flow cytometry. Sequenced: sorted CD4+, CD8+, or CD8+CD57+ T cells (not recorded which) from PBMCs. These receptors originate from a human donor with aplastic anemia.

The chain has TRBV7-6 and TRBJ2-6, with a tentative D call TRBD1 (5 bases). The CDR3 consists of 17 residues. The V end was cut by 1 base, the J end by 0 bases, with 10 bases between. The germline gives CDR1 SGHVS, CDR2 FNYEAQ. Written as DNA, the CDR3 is TGTGCCAGCAGCTTAGGCAGGGATCACTCTGGGGCCAACGTCCTGACTTTC. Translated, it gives CASSLGRDHSGANVLTF.

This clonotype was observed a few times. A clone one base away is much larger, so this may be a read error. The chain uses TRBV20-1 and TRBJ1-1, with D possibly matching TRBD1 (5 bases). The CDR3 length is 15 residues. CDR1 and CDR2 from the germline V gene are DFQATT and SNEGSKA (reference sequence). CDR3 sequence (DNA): TGCAGTGCCGCCGGCAGGGCATCTATGAACACTGGAGCTTTCTTT. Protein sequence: CSAAGRASMNTGAFF.

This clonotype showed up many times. The CDR3 reads CASSQENYEQYF. The DNA of the CDR3 is TGCGCCAGCAGCCAAGAAAATTACGAGCAGTACTTC. The chain recombines TRBV4-1 with TRBJ2-7; D remains ambiguous. The length of the CDR3 is 12 residues. The germline gives CDR1 MGHRA, CDR2 YSYEKL. Deletions cut 0 bases from V and 4 bases from J, with 4 bases between.